The sequence of this TCR beta chain was determined in a study of beta chain features in type 1 diabetes. Study at large: Age, gender and cell yields were similar between patients and healthy donors.

Every isolated RNA sample was fully reverse transcribed, so sequencing captured expressed TCRB transcripts. Libraries were prepared by immunoSEQ multiplex PCR; TCRdb keeps only in-frame clonotypes and omits some of them. The table lists roughly 300,000 clones, less than 10% of them singletons. Per the germline V gene, CDR1 is LNHNV and CDR2 is YYDKDF (reference sequence). The V and J ends lost 3 bases and 4 bases, in that order; junction bases with no gene match: 7. CDR3 size: 15 residues. This chain uses TRBV15 with TRBJ1-1; 8 nucleotides agree with TRBD1. The sequencing sample was made of central memory CD4+ T cells from blood. This clonotype was sampled from a young woman in good health. The CDR3 bases are TGTGCCACCAGCAGCCGACAGGGGTCGAGCACTGAAGCTTTCTTT. Translating it yields CATSSRQGSSTEAFF.